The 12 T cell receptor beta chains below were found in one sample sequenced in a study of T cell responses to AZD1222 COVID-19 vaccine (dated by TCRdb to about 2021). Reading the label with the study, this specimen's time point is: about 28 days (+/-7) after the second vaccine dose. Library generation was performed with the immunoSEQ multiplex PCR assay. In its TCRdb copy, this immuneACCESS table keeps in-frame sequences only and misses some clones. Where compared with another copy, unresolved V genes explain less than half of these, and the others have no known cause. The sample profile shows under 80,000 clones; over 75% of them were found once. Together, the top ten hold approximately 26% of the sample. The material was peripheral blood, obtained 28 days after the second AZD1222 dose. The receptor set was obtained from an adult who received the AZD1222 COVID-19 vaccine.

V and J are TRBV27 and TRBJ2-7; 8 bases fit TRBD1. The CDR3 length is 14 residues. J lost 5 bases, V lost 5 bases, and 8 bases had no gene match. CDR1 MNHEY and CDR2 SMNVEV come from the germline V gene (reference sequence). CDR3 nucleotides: TGTGCCAGCAGTCTGTGGGACAGGAATGACGAGCAGTACTTC. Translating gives CASSLWDRNDEQYF.

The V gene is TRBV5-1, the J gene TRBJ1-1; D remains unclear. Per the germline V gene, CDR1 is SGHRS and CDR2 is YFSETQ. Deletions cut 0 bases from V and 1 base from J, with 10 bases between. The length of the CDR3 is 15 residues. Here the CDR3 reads CASSLDPLGNTEAFF. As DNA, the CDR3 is TGCGCCAGCAGCTTGGACCCTTTGGGGAACACTGAAGCTTTCTTT.

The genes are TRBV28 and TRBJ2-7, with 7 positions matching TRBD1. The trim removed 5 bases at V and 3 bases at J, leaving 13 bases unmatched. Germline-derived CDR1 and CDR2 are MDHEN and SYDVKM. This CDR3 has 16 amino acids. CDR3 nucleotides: TGTGCCAGCAGTCCTACTGAATTCCACAGGGGCTACGAGCAGTACTTC. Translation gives CASSPTEFHRGYEQYF.

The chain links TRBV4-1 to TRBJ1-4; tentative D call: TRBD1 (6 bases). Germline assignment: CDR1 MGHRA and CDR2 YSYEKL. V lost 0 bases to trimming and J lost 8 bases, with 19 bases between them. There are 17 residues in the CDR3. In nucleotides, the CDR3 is TGCGCCAGCAGCCAAGATCAATCGAGGGGGGCAGGGGAAAAACTGTTTTTT. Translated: CASSQDQSRGAGEKLFF.

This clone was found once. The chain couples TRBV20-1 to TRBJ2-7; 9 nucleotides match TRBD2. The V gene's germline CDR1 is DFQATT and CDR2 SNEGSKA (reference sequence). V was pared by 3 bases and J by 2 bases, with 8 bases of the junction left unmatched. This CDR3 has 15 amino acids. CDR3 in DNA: TGCAGTGCTAGTGCACTAGCGGGCCCTACCTACGAGCAGTACTTC. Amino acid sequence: CSASALAGPTYEQYF.

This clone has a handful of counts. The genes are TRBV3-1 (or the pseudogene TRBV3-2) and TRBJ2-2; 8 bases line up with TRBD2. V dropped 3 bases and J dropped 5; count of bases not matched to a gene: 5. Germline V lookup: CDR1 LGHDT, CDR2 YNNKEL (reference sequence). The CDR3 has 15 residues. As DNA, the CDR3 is TGTGCCAGCAGCCAGAGCGGGAGTAGTACCGGGGAGCTGTTTTTT. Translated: CASSQSGSSTGELFF.

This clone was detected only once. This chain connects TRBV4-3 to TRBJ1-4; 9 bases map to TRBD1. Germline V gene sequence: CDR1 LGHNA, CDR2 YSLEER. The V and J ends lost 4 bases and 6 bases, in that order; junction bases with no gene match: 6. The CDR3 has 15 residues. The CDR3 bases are TGCGCCAGCAGCCGAGGGGACAGGGATCATGAAAAACTGTTTTTT. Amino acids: CASSRGDRDHEKLFF.

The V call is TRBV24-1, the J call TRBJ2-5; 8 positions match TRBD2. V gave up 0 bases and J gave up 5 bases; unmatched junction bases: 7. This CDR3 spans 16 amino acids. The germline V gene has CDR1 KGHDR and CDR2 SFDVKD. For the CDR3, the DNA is TGTGCCACCAGTGATTTGACAGGGCGCGGGGGGGAGACCCAGTACTTC. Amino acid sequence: CATSDLTGRGGETQYF.

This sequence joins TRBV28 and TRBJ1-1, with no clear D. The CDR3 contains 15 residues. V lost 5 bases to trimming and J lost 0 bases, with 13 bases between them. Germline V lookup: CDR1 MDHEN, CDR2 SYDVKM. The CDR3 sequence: CASSPPTPMNTEAFF. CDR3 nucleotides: TGTGCCAGCAGTCCTCCGACACCGATGAACACTGAAGCTTTCTTT.

CDR3 loop: CATSDLRSGGTDTQYF. The CDR3 region has the DNA TGTGCCACCAGTGATTTGAGGAGCGGTGGCACAGATACGCAGTATTTT. This sequence joins TRBV24-1 and TRBJ2-3; TRBD2 might be the D (5 bases). CDR1 is KGHDR and CDR2 is SFDVKD in the germline V gene. Between the trimmed V and J ends, which lost 0 bases and 1 base, there was a span of 10 bases. This CDR3 has 16 residues.

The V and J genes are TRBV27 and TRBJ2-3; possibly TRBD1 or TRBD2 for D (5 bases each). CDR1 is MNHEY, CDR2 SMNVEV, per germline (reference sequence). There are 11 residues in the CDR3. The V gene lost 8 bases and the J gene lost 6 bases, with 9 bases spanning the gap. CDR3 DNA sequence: TGTGCCAGCGGATGGGGGGATACGCAGTATTTT. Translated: CASGWGDTQYF.

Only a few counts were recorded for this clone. The CDR3 reads CASSREGNTIYF. For the CDR3, the DNA is TGTGCCAGCAGCCGGGAAGGAAACACCATATATTTT. The chain carries TRBV6-2 or TRBV6-3 and TRBJ1-3, with D unresolved. Germline CDR1 MNHEY, CDR2 SVGEGT. CDR3 length: 12 residues. The ends were cut back, 6 bases at V and 4 bases at J, with 7 bases in the middle.